These T cell receptor beta chains were read from a single sample in a study of cytomegalovirus exposure and HLA in healthy donors. Data came from immunoSEQ multiplex PCR; TCRdb stores just in-frame clones and leaves some out. This sample has 75,000 to 95,000 clones, with 96% found just once. The sequenced sample was PBMCs. The receptors originated from a man between 18 and 29 years old in good health and CMV-seronegative. Each CDR3 is given with its conserved first and last residue.

>TRBJ2-1|TRBV7-2
CASSLGRESYNEQFF
>TRBJ1-4|TRBV28
CASSFSAGGFEKLFF
>TRBJ2-7|TRBV25-1
CASRGQGNGEGYEQYF
>TRBJ2-1|TRBV6-6
CASSYGRGDGEQFF
>TRBJ1-2|TRBV28
CASSLIQGGRDGYTF
>TRBJ2-7|TRBV7-3
CASSLTYRGEQYF
>TRBJ1-4|TRBV14
CASRKGAGRDHPAGNEKLFF
>TRBJ1-5|TRBV7-8
CASSWTGLGPQHF
>TRBJ2-3|TRBV4-1
CASSQDVASGSTDTQYF
>TRBJ1-1|TRBV11-3
CASSLGSVNTEAFF
>TRBJ2-5|TRBV2
CASSEIPGETQYF
>TRBJ1-1|TRBV4-1
CASSQAGTLNTEAFF
>TRBJ2-7|TRBV7-2
CASSSGLRNYEQYF
>TRBJ2-1|TRBV29-1
CSAEWAEPGLAGGAENEQFF
>TRBJ2-1|TRBV5-1
CASSPNPGLAGADEQFF
>TRBJ1-1|TRBV11-1
CASSQGLTEAFF
>TRBJ1-1|TRBV10-1
CASSQGLNTEAFF
>TRBJ1-2|TRBV5-1
CASSSSLRGTGEPYGYTF
>TRBJ1-2|TRBV6-1
CASTVGEESYYGYTF